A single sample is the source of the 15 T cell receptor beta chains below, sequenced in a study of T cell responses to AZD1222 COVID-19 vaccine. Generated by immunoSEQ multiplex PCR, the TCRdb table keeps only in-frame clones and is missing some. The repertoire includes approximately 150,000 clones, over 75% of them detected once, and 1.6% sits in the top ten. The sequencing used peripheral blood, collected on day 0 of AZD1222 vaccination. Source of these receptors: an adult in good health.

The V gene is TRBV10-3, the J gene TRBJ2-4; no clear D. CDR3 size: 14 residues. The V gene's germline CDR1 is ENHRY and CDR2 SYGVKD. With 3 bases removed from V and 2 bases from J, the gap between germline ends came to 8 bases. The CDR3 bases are TGTGCCATCAGTGAACTGGGAACCAAAAACATTCAGTACTTC. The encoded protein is CAISELGTKNIQYF.

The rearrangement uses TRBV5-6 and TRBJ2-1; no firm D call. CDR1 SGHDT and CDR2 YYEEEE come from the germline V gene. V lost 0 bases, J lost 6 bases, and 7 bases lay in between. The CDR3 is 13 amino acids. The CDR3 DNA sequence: TGTGCCAGCAGCTTGGTTCGCGGCAATGAGCAGTTCTTC. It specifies CASSLVRGNEQFF.

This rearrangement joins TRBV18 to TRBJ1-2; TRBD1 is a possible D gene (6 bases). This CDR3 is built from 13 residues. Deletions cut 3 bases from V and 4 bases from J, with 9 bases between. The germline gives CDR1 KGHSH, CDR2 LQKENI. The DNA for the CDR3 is TGTGCCAGCTCACCGGACAGCCCCTATGGCTACACCTTC. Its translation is CASSPDSPYGYTF.

The CDR3 region is CASSRGRVNNEQFF. The CDR3, as DNA: TGTGCCAGCAGTAGGGGCAGAGTTAACAATGAGCAGTTCTTC. The chain recombines TRBV2 with TRBJ2-1; tentatively, D is TRBD1 (5 bases). CDR3 length: 14 amino acids. Germline V gene lookup returns CDR1 SNHLY and CDR2 FYNNEI. V lost 5 bases to trimming and J lost 5 bases, with 13 bases between them.

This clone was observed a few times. Here the CDR3 reads CASSQDRRGLGELFF. In nucleotides, the CDR3 is TGCGCCAGCAGCCAAGATAGGAGGGGGTTGGGGGAGCTGTTTTTT. V gene TRBV4-1 combines with J gene TRBJ2-2; the D gene could be TRBD1 or TRBD2 (6 bases each). Germline values: CDR1 MGHRA, CDR2 YSYEKL. The CDR3 is made up of 15 amino acids. V lost 0 bases to trimming and J lost 8 bases, with 13 bases between them.

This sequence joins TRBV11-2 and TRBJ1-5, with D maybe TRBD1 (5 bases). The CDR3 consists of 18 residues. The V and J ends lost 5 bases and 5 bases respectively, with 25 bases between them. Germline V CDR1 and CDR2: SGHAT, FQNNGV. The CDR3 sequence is CASSRIAVGLRDDQPQHF. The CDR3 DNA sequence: TGTGCCAGCAGCCGAATTGCAGTTGGTCTAAGGGACGATCAGCCCCAGCATTTT.

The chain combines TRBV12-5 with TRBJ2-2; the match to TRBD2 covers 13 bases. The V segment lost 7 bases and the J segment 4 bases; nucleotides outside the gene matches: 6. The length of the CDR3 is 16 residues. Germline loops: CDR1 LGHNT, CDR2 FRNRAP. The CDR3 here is CASAPGLAGATGELFF. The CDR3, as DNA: TGTGCTAGTGCCCCTGGACTAGCGGGAGCCACCGGGGAGCTGTTTTTT.

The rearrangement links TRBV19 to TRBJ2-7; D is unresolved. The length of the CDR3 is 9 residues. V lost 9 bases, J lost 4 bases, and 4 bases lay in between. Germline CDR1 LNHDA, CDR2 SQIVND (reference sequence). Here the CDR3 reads CAREYEQYF. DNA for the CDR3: TGTGCCAGAGAGTACGAGCAGTACTTC. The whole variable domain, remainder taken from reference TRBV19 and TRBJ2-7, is DGGITQSPKYLFRKEGQNVTLSCEQNLNHDAMYWYRQDPGQGLRLIYYSQIVNDFQKGDIAEGYSVSREKKESFPLTVTSAQKNPTAFYLCAREYEQYFGPGTRLTVT.

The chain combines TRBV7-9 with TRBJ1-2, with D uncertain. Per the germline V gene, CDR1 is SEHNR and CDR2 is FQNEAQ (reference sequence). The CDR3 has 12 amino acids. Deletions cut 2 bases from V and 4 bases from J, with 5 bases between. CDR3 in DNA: TGTGCCAGCAGCTTAATGCCCTATGGCTACACCTTC. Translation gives CASSLMPYGYTF.

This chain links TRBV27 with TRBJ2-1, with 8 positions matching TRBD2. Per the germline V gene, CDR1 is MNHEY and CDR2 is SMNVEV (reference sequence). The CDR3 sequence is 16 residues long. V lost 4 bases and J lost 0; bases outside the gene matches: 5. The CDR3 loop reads CASSSRAGASYNEQFF. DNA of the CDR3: TGTGCCAGCAGTTCCAGAGCGGGAGCCTCCTACAATGAGCAGTTCTTC.

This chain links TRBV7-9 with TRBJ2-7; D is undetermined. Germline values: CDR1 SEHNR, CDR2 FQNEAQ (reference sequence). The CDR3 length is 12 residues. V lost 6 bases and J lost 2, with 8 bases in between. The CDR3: CASRLGTYEQYF. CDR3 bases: TGTGCCAGCAGGCTGGGGACCTACGAGCAGTACTTC.

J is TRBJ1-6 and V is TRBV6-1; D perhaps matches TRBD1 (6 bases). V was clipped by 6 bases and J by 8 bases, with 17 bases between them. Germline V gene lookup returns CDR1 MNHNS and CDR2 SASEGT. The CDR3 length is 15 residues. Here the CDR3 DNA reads TGTGCCAGCAGATGGAGGGGGTCCGGGGATTCACCCCTCCACTTT. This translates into CASRWRGSGDSPLHF.

CDR3 sequence: CASSLARRDRGYEQYF. The CDR3 region has the DNA TGTGCCAGCAGCTTGGCCAGACGGGACAGGGGCTACGAGCAGTACTTC. The gene calls are TRBV7-9 and TRBJ2-7; the match to TRBD1 covers 10 bases. There are 16 residues in the CDR3. Germline CDR1 SEHNR, CDR2 FQNEAQ (reference sequence). V lost 3 bases and J lost 3; bases outside the gene matches: 8.

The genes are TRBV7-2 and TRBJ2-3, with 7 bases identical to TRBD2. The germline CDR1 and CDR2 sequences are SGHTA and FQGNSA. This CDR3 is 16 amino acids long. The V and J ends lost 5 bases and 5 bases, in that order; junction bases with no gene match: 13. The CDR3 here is CASSRLGLTLQDTQYF. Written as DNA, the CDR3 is TGTGCCAGCAGCCGCCTGGGACTAACCCTACAAGATACGCAGTATTTT.

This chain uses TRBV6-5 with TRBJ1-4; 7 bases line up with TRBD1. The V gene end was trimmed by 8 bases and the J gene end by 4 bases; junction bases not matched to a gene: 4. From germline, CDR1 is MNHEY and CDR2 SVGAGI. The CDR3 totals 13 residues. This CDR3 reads CASAGQFNEKLFF. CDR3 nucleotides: TGTGCCAGCGCGGGACAGTTTAATGAAAAACTGTTTTTT.